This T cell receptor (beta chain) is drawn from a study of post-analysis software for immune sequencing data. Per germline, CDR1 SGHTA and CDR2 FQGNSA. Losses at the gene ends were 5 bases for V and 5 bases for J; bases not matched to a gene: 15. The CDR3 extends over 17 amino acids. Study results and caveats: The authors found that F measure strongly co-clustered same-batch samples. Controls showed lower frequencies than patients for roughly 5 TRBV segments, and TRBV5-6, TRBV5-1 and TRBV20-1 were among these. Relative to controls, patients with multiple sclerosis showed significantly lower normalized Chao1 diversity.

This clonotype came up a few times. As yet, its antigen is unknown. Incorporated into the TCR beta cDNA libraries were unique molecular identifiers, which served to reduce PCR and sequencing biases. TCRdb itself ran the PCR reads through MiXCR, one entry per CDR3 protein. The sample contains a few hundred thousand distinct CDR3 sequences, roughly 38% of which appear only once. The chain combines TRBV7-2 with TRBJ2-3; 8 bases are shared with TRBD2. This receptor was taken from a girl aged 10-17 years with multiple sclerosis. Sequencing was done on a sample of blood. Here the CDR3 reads CASSLLPGGGPGDTQYF. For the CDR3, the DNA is TGTGCCAGCAGCCTTCTCCCCGGCGGGGGGCCGGGAGATACGCAGTATTTT. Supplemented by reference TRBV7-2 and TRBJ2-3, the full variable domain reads GAGVSQSPSNKVTEKGKDVELRCDPISGHTALYWYRQSLGQGLEFLIYFQGNSAPDKSGLPSDRFSAERTGGSVSTLTIQRTQQEDSAVYLCASSLLPGGGPGDTQYFGPGTRLTVL.